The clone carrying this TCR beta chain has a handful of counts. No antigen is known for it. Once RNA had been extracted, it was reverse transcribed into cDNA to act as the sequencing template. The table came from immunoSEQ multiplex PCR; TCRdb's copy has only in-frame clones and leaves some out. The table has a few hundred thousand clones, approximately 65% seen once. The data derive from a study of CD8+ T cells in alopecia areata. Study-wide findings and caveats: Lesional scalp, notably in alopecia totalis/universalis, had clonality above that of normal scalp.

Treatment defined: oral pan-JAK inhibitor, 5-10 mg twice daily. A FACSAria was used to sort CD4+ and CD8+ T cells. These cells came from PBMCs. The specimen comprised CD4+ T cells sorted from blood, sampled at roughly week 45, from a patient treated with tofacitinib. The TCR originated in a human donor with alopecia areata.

CDR3 region: CASSLRSEQYF. The CDR3 DNA follows: TGTGCCAGCAGCTTAAGGTCCGAGCAGTACTTC. This chain uses TRBV13 with TRBJ2-7, with no clear D. The V end lost 2 bases, the J end lost 6 bases, and 5 bases lay between the germline ends. CDR1 and CDR2 from the germline V gene are PRHDT and FYEKMQ (reference sequence). The CDR3 covers 11 residues.